The 28 T cell receptor beta chains below come from one sample, sequenced in a study of blood T cell repertoires in COVID-19 (dated by TCRdb to the early 2020s). The library was prepared using the immunoSEQ multiplex PCR assay. The table was pulled from immuneACCESS by TCRdb, which kept in-frame rearrangements only. Such tables lose some clones; where checked, under half of the loss comes from unresolved V genes, and the rest has no known cause. The sample includes roughly 150,000 clones, with 75% to 85% observed a single time. The ten largest make up roughly 0.56% of the sample. Sequenced input: peripheral blood. All receptors derive from a man in his fifties or sixties with acute or convalescent COVID-19.

The chain recombines TRBV6-6 with TRBJ1-4, with TRBD1 matching over 11 bases. Germline CDR1 reads MNHNY; CDR2 reads SVGAGI (reference sequence). The V and J ends lost 5 bases and 7 bases, in that order; junction bases with no gene match: 3. This CDR3 has 14 residues. As DNA, the CDR3 is TGTGCCAGCAGTATGGGACAGGGGGTTGAAAAACTGTTTTTT. Translation: CASSMGQGVEKLFF.

This chain joins TRBV18 and TRBJ1-1; 8 bases line up with TRBD1. In germline, CDR1 is KGHSH, CDR2 LQKENI. The CDR3 has 15 amino acids. Trimming took 4 bases from V and 4 from J; bases not matched to a gene: 8. DNA for the CDR3: TGTGCCAGCTCACTAAGCCAGGGGGCAGGCACTGAAGCTTTCTTT. It is translated as CASSLSQGAGTEAFF.

This sequence joins TRBV9 and TRBJ2-2; possible D gene TRBD2, 5 bases. V lost 3 bases to trimming and J lost 7 bases, with 10 bases between them. Germline CDR1 reads SGDLS; CDR2 reads YYNGEE. This CDR3 has 13 amino acids. CDR3 DNA sequence: TGTGCCAGCAGCGGGGAGACCGTCGGGGAGCTGTTTTTT. Amino acids: CASSGETVGELFF.

The chain combines TRBV6-2 or TRBV6-3 with TRBJ2-7; a weak D match, TRBD1 (5 bases). Trimming left V 5 bases short and J 2 bases short, with 7 bases between. CDR1 and CDR2 (germline): MNHEY, SVGEGT. The CDR3 is 12 residues long. The CDR3 loop reads CASSRGPYEQYF. The CDR3 region has the DNA TGTGCCAGCAGTAGGGGTCCCTACGAGCAGTACTTC.

This clone was observed a single time. V is TRBV7-2 and J is TRBJ2-7; 7 bases line up with TRBD2. Looked up from germline, CDR1 is SGHTA and CDR2 is FQGNSA. Trimming cost V 1 base and J 6 bases; bases outside gene matches: 6. There are 14 residues in the CDR3. The CDR3 loop reads CASSLGGGGSEQYF. The CDR3 region has the DNA TGTGCCAGCAGCTTAGGTGGGGGGGGGTCCGAGCAGTACTTC.

The V gene is TRBV2, the J gene TRBJ2-1, with D maybe TRBD2 (6 bases). CDR3 length: 17 amino acids. Germline-derived CDR1 and CDR2 are SNHLY and FYNNEI. Trimming removed 6 bases from V and 9 bases from J, with 27 bases in between. The CDR3 here is CASSRGRLEGNRGEQFF. The CDR3 DNA follows: TGTGCCAGCAGCCGAGGCAGGCTGGAGGGGAACAGAGGTGAGCAGTTCTTC.

This CDR3 reads CASSFSLRYEQYF. The CDR3 DNA sequence: TGTGCCAGCAGTTTCTCTTTGCGGTACGAGCAGTACTTC. The chain uses TRBV28 and TRBJ2-7; D unresolved. Trimming shortened V by 3 bases and J by 4 bases, and 10 bases separated the two germline ends. The CDR3 totals 13 residues. The germline V gene encodes CDR1 MDHEN and CDR2 SYDVKM.

The rearrangement links TRBV19 to TRBJ2-7; 16 nucleotides match TRBD2. The germline CDR1 and CDR2 sequences are LNHDA and SQIVND (reference sequence). Trimming cost V 5 bases and J 7 bases; bases outside gene matches: 8. The CDR3 has 16 amino acids. The CDR3 sequence: CASSPGLAGGPGEQYF. CDR3 sequence (DNA): TGTGCCAGTAGTCCGGGACTAGCGGGAGGGCCGGGTGAGCAGTACTTC.

The chain couples TRBV28 to TRBJ1-4; D is uncertain. This CDR3 region has 14 residues. V was trimmed by 6 bases and J by 10 bases, leaving 18 bases between them. Germline-derived CDR1 and CDR2 are MDHEN and SYDVKM. CDR3 sequence reads: CASRLPGNRGKLFF. The CDR3 DNA follows: TGTGCCAGCAGGCTCCCGGGAAACAGAGGAAAACTGTTTTTT.

CDR3 nucleotide sequence: TGTGCCAGCAGCCAAGGGCAGCGGAATTCACCCCTCCACTTT. Translated, it gives CASSQGQRNSPLHF. The chain couples TRBV14 to TRBJ1-6; no clear D. The germline CDR1 and CDR2 sequences are SGHDN and FVKESK. V lost 1 base, J lost 7 bases, and 8 bases lay in between. The CDR3 loop spans 14 amino acids.

The chain carries TRBV11-3 and TRBJ1-4; TRBD1 aligns across 10 bases. V was clipped by 3 bases and J by 4 bases; unmatched bases: 11. The germline CDR1 and CDR2 sequences are SGHNT and YENEEA. CDR3 length: 18 residues. CDR3: CASSLPPGTGEGNEKLFF. The CDR3 coding sequence is TGTGCCAGCAGCTTGCCACCCGGGACAGGGGAAGGTAATGAAAAACTGTTTTTT.

The chain uses TRBV7-9 and TRBJ2-3; 8 nucleotides align to TRBD2. The ends lost 5 bases at V and 1 base at J; junction bases unmatched: 2. This CDR3 is built from 14 residues. Germline V lookup: CDR1 SEHNR, CDR2 FQNEAQ (reference sequence). CDR3 sequence: CASSHGGGTDTQYF. The DNA of the CDR3 is TGTGCCAGCAGCCACGGGGGGGGCACAGATACGCAGTATTTT.

This chain joins TRBV10-3 and TRBJ2-3; D unresolved. CDR3 length: 13 residues. Germline loops: CDR1 ENHRY, CDR2 SYGVKD. V lost 4 bases to trimming and J lost 0 bases, with 5 bases between them. As DNA, the CDR3 is TGTGCCATCAGTGGACTCAGCACAGATACGCAGTATTTT. This sequence encodes CAISGLSTDTQYF.

The rearrangement joins TRBV12-3 or TRBV12-4 to TRBJ1-1; D is perhaps TRBD1 (6 bases). The V and J ends lost 4 bases and 5 bases respectively, with 11 bases between them. This CDR3 is built from 13 residues. The CDR3 spells CASSYREGTEAFF. In nucleotides, the CDR3 is TGTGCCAGCAGTTACAGGGAGGGGACTGAAGCTTTCTTT.

The chain has TRBV6-5 and TRBJ2-7, with D tentatively TRBD1 (6 bases). Trimming cost V 4 bases and J 1 base, with 11 bases left between them. CDR1 MNHEY and CDR2 SVGAGI come from the germline V gene. The CDR3 runs to 14 residues. As DNA, the CDR3 is TGTGCCAGCAGTTTACGAGGGGGTTCCTACGAGCAGTACTTC. Translation: CASSLRGGSYEQYF.

The chain carries TRBV4-3 and TRBJ2-3; 11 bases are shared with TRBD2. The V gene's germline CDR1 is LGHNA and CDR2 YSLEER. The CDR3 sequence is 17 residues long. V dropped 0 bases and J dropped 7; count of bases not matched to a gene: 9. CDR3 in amino acids: CASSQDLGLAGRNTQYF. The CDR3 nucleotides read TGCGCCAGCAGCCAAGATCTAGGACTAGCGGGTCGAAATACGCAGTATTTT.

This clone was seen once. V gene TRBV28 combines with J gene TRBJ1-6; D is unclear. This CDR3 has 14 amino acids. Germline V gene sequence: CDR1 MDHEN, CDR2 SYDVKM. The V gene lost 6 bases and the J gene lost 10 bases, with 16 bases spanning the gap. CDR3 bases: TGTGCCAGCAGCCGCCCGGTCCTCGAATCACCCCTCCACTTT. This codes for CASSRPVLESPLHF.

The chain carries TRBV9 and TRBJ2-2; D call uncertain. This CDR3 comprises 15 residues. The V and J ends lost 0 bases and 2 bases respectively, with 8 bases between them. CDR1 and CDR2 (germline): SGDLS, YYNGEE. The CDR3 DNA sequence: TGTGCCAGCAGCGTAGGGGCAGAAAACACCGGGGAGCTGTTTTTT. As protein: CASSVGAENTGELFF.

V and J are TRBV7-2 and TRBJ1-5; TRBD1 might be the D (6 bases). V lost 1 base, J lost 0 bases, and 7 bases lay in between. Germline loops: CDR1 SGHTA, CDR2 FQGNSA. CDR3 size: 15 residues. This chain's CDR3 is CASSLVQGSNQPQHF. The CDR3 DNA is TGTGCCAGCAGCTTAGTACAGGGTAGCAATCAGCCCCAGCATTTT.

The chain has TRBV5-1 and TRBJ1-1; 7 bases agree with TRBD1. The junction had 9 bases not matched to a gene; V was cut back by 5 bases and J by 2 bases. Germline CDR1 and CDR2: SGHRS and YFSETQ. CDR3 length equals 15 residues. This CDR3 is CASSRDSDLNTEAFF. The CDR3, as DNA: TGCGCCAGCAGTCGGGACAGCGACTTAAACACTGAAGCTTTCTTT.

The chain joins TRBV5-5 to TRBJ1-1, with 9 bases lining up with TRBD1. CDR3 length: 14 amino acids. The V segment lost 4 bases and the J segment 4 bases; nucleotides outside the gene matches: 5. Germline V gives CDR1 SGHKS, CDR2 YYEKEE (reference sequence). CDR3 sequence reads: CASSVGQGFTEAFF. In DNA, the CDR3 is TGTGCCAGCAGCGTTGGACAGGGGTTCACTGAAGCTTTCTTT.

The chain couples TRBV19 to TRBJ2-3; D perhaps matches TRBD1 (5 bases). V gave up 4 bases and J gave up 4 bases, with 12 bases separating them. The CDR3 spans 14 residues. The germline V gene encodes CDR1 LNHDA and CDR2 SQIVND (reference sequence). The DNA of the CDR3 is TGTGCCAGTAGTAGGGCAGGGATCGCAGATACGCAGTATTTT. Its protein is CASSRAGIADTQYF.

This clone has just a few counts. Other nucleotide sequences in the sample specify the same CDR3. V usage is TRBV4-3 and J usage is TRBJ2-2; TRBD2 agrees at 10 bases. The CDR3 runs 16 residues. Germline V lookup: CDR1 LGHNA, CDR2 YSLEER. Trimming removed 0 bases from V and 5 bases from J; junction bases left unmatched: 3. CDR3 region: CASSQEASGSTGELFF. The CDR3 DNA reads TGCGCCAGCAGCCAAGAAGCTAGCGGGAGTACCGGGGAGCTGTTTTTT.

The chain recombines TRBV5-1 with TRBJ1-1; 7 nucleotides match TRBD1. There are 15 residues in the CDR3. Germline CDR1 reads SGHRS; CDR2 reads YFSETQ. V was clipped by 8 bases and J by 0 bases; unmatched bases: 10. The CDR3 DNA is TGCGCCAGGTGGGCGTCCGGGACAGTGAACACTGAAGCTTTCTTT. This gives the protein CARWASGTVNTEAFF.

V gene TRBV6-5 combines with J gene TRBJ2-7; 10 positions match TRBD2. CDR3 size: 13 residues. With 6 bases clipped from V and 6 bases from J, the junction kept 5 bases outside the gene matches. Per the germline V gene, CDR1 is MNHEY and CDR2 is SVGAGI. The CDR3 sequence is CASRPSGSSEQYF. In nucleotides, the CDR3 is TGTGCCAGCAGACCTAGCGGGAGTAGCGAGCAGTACTTC.

The chain is built from TRBV7-9 and TRBJ1-1, with 10 bases fitting TRBD1. The germline V gene has CDR1 SEHNR and CDR2 FQNEAQ (reference sequence). The CDR3 is made up of 16 amino acids. The V segment lost 5 bases and the J segment 5 bases; nucleotides outside the gene matches: 11. The CDR3 DNA reads TGTGCCAGCAGCACGGCCGGGGAGGGACAGGGGACTGAAGCTTTCTTT. It yields the protein CASSTAGEGQGTEAFF.

CDR3 loop: CASRARDRHTDTQYF. DNA for the CDR3: TGTGCCAGCAGGGCCAGGGACAGGCACACAGATACGCAGTATTTT. The chain couples TRBV27 to TRBJ2-3; 8 nucleotides agree with TRBD1. After removal of 6 bases from V and 2 bases from J, the junction contained 7 bases not matched to a gene. The length of the CDR3 is 15 residues. In germline, CDR1 is MNHEY, CDR2 SMNVEV (reference sequence).

The chain carries TRBV19 and TRBJ2-3; possibly TRBD1 for D (6 bases). The ends were cut back, 5 bases at V and 5 bases at J, with 11 bases in the middle. CDR3 size: 13 residues. Germline CDR1 LNHDA, CDR2 SQIVND (reference sequence). The CDR3 here is CASSSDRRDTQYF. As DNA, the CDR3 is TGTGCCAGTAGTTCAGACAGGAGAGATACGCAGTATTTT.